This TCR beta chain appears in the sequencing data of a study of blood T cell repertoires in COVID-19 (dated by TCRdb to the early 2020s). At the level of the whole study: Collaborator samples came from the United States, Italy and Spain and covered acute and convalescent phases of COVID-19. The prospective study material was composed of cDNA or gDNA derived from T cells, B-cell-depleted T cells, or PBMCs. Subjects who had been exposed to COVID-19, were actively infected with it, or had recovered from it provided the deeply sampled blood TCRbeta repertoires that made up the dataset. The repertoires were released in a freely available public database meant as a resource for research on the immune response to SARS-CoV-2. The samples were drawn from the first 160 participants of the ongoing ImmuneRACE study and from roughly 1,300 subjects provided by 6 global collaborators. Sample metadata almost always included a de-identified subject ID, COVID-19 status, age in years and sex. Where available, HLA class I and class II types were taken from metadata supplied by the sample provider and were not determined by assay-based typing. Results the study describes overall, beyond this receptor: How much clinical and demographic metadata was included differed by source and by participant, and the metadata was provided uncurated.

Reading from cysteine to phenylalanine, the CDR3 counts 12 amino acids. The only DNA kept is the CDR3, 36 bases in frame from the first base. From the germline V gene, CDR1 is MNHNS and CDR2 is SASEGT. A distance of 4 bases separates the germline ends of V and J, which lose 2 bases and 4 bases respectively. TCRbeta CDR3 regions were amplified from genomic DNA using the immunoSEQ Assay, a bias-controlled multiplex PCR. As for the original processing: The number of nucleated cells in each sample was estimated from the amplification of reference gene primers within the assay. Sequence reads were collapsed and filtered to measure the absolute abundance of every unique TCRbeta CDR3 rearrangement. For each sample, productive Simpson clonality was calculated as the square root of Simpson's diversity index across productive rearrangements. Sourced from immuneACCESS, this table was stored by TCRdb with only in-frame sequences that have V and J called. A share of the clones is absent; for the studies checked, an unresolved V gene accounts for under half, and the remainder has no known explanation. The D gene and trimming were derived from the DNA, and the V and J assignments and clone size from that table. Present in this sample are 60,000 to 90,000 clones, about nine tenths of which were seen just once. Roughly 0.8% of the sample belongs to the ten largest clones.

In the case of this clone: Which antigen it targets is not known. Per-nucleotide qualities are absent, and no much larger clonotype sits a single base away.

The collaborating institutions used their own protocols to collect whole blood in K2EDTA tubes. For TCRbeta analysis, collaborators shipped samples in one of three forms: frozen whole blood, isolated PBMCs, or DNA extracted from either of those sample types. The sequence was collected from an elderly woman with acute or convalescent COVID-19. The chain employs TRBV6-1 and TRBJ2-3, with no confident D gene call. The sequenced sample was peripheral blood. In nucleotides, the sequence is TGTGCCAGCAGTGAATCGGCAGATACGCAGTATTTT. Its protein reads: CASSESADTQYF.